This T cell receptor (beta chain) was sequenced during a study of blood T cell repertoires in COVID-19. Methods used by the authors: Researchers report that nucleated cell counts were estimated from reference gene primer amplification. Assay used: immunoSEQ multiplex PCR; TCRdb lists only in-frame clones, some missing. V and J calls and clone size are those listed in that table; D and trimming were worked out from the DNA. This sample has 210,000 or so clones; approximately 82% occur once, and the top ten carry less than 3.5%. The CDR3 consists of 12 residues. V lost 0 bases to trimming and J lost 5 bases, with 4 bases between them. The germline gives CDR1 MNHEY, CDR2 SVGAGI.

The receptor was derived from a man aged 50-59 years with active or convalescent COVID-19. Input material: peripheral blood. This chain uses TRBV6-5 with TRBJ2-5; D call uncertain. The CDR3 region has the DNA TGTGCCAGCAGTTACTCCAGGGAGACCCAGTACTTC. This translates into CASSYSRETQYF.